What follows are 15 T cell receptor beta chains derived from one specimen sequenced in a study of T-cell reconstitution after alpha-beta-depleted transplantation in children (dated by TCRdb to about 2016). The treatment or condition label of this sample denotes: allogeneic hematopoietic cell transplantation with graft depleted of TCRalphabeta T cells and CD19 B cells. The method was PCR. Sequencer: Illumina HiSeq 2500. To normalize quantification of the TCRbeta repertoire, the TCR libraries were built with molecular barcoding that relied on unique molecular identifiers. TCRdb trimmed public reads at Q25 via fastp, called clones via MiXCR and kept in-frame beta chains. Identical CDR3 protein sequences are pooled into one entry, listed with their most common genes and DNA. This sample has about 420,000 distinct CDR3 sequences in its table, and roughly 17% of those were observed once. The ten biggest clones cover 29% of the sample.

Sample: PBMCs, mostly from graft donor cells, taken 360 days after TCRalphabeta/CD19-depleted stem cell transplant. The receptors derive from a boy younger than two who had a stem cell transplant for Wiskott-Aldrich syndrome, so the T cells may come from the graft donor.

V gene TRBV7-8 combines with J gene TRBJ2-5; D remains ambiguous. Germline V gene lookup returns CDR1 SGHVS and CDR2 FQNEAQ. Trimming stripped 0 bases from V and 1 base from J, with 12 bases between. There are 16 residues in the CDR3. CDR3 sequence (DNA): TGTGCCAGCAGCTTAGCGCGTTTTTCAGGCCAAGAGACCCAGTACTTC. Residues: CASSLARFSGQETQYF. The full variable domain, rest sourced from reference TRBV7-8 and TRBJ2-5, is GAGVSQSPRYKVAKRGQDVALRCDPISGHVSLFWYQQALGQGPEFLTYFQNEAQLDKSGLPSDRFFAERPEGSVSTLKIQRTQQEDSAVYLCASSLARFSGQETQYFGPGTRLLVL.

The chain has TRBV20-1 and TRBJ2-1; the D is unclear. Germline CDR1 and CDR2: DFQATT and SNEGSKA (reference sequence). CDR3 length: 14 amino acids. Trimming removed 1 base at V and 0 bases at J, with 7 bases between. CDR3 amino acids: CSARVVYSYNEQFF. Written as DNA, the CDR3 is TGCAGTGCTAGAGTGGTGTACTCCTACAATGAGCAGTTCTTC.

This clonotype was seen at least ten times. The chain combines TRBV5-1 with TRBJ2-7, with 12 bases aligning to TRBD2. CDR1 is SGHRS, CDR2 YFSETQ, per germline. The CDR3 sequence is 15 residues long. The junction had 5 bases not matched to a gene; V was cut back by 3 bases and J by 4 bases. CDR3: CASSSGLAGPYEQYF. CDR3 DNA sequence: TGCGCCAGCAGCTCCGGACTAGCGGGGCCTTACGAGCAGTACTTC.

This clonotype was recorded a few times. CDR3 coding DNA: TGTGCCGTCAAGAGAGGGACTTCGACCTACAATGAGCAGTTCTTC. Translation gives CAVKRGTSTYNEQFF. The V gene is TRBV15, the J gene TRBJ2-1; TRBD2 is a possible D gene (6 bases). The CDR3 is 15 amino acids. The germline CDR1 and CDR2 sequences are LNHNV and YYDKDF (reference sequence). V was shortened by 11 bases and J by 2 bases, with 19 bases between the two germline ends.

V and J are TRBV6-1 and TRBJ2-1; D is uncertain. Germline values: CDR1 MNHNS, CDR2 SASEGT. The CDR3 loop spans 15 amino acids. The ends were cut back, 5 bases at V and 2 bases at J, with 13 bases in the middle. The CDR3 sequence: CASSPGPWAYNEQFF. The CDR3 coding sequence is TGTGCCAGCAGTCCCGGGCCCTGGGCCTACAATGAGCAGTTCTTC.

The table lists this clonotype with a few counts. The chain links TRBV29-1 to TRBJ2-1, with 9 bases that match TRBD2. The V gene's germline CDR1 is SQVTM and CDR2 ANQGSEA. The CDR3 is made up of 13 amino acids. The V segment lost 4 bases and the J segment 9 bases; nucleotides outside the gene matches: 7. The CDR3 is CSVGSRGGAEQFF. The CDR3 bases are TGCAGCGTTGGATCTCGCGGGGGGGCTGAGCAGTTCTTC.

This clonotype was counted a few times. The chain employs TRBV12-3 or TRBV12-4 and TRBJ1-5, with 7 bases matching TRBD1. This CDR3 has 16 amino acids. V trimming: 5 bases; J trimming: 1 base; junction bases outside the gene matches: 8. CDR3 nucleotide sequence: TGTGCCAGCAGTGGCCCGACAGGGACAAGCAATCAGCCCCAGCATTTT. This sequence encodes CASSGPTGTSNQPQHF.

The chain carries TRBV12-3 or TRBV12-4 and TRBJ2-2, with TRBD2 matching over 8 bases. The ends lost 3 bases at V and 3 bases at J; junction bases unmatched: 9. This CDR3 contains 17 residues. DNA of the CDR3: TGTGCCAGCAGTTTGGCCAGCCCTAGCGGGTACACCGGGGAGCTGTTTTTT. It codes for CASSLASPSGYTGELFF.

This clonotype turned up a few times. The chain combines TRBV3-1 with TRBJ1-5; D remains unclear. Germline lookup yields CDR1 LGHDT and CDR2 YNNKEL (reference sequence). Trimming removed 1 base from V and 7 bases from J, with 8 bases in between. The CDR3 covers 13 residues. The CDR3 DNA is TGTGCCAGCAGCCAAGGGGGAGGACAGCCCCAGCATTTT. Protein sequence: CASSQGGGQPQHF.

This clonotype was recorded many times. This chain uses TRBV5-1 with TRBJ2-1; tentatively, D is TRBD2 (6 bases). The V gene's germline CDR1 is SGHRS and CDR2 YFSETQ. This CDR3 has 14 residues. The ends were cut back, 0 bases at V and 8 bases at J, with 12 bases in the middle. As DNA, the CDR3 is TGCGCCAGCAGCTTGGTCCCGTGGGGGGATGAGCAGTTCTTC. Encoded protein: CASSLVPWGDEQFF.

J is TRBJ2-7 and V is TRBV20-1; 7 bases match TRBD2. The CDR3 consists of 14 residues. J was trimmed by 3 bases and V by 5 bases; bases with no gene match: 10. Germline V gene sequence: CDR1 DFQATT, CDR2 SNEGSKA (reference sequence). The CDR3 nucleotides are TGCAGTGCTGAAATTCCCGGGGGGAGCTACGAGCAGTACTTC. This gives the protein CSAEIPGGSYEQYF.

Only a few counts were recorded for this clonotype. At one end the junction does not follow the germline gene, possibly because of a read error. The V gene is TRBV6-5, the J gene TRBJ2-7; no definite D call. This CDR3 has 16 residues. Germline lookup yields CDR1 MNHEY and CDR2 SVGAGI. This CDR3 is CASSYLVSGFSNEQYF. CDR3 DNA sequence: TGTGCCAGCAGCTACTTGGTGTCCGGGTTCTCGAACGAGCAGTACTTC.

The chain is built from TRBV12-3 or TRBV12-4 and TRBJ2-2, with 9 bases lining up with TRBD1. V was pared by 3 bases and J by 8 bases, with 1 base of the junction left unmatched. The CDR3 totals 13 residues. The CDR3 is CASSFGTGGELFF. The DNA of the CDR3 is TGTGCCAGCAGTTTCGGGACAGGGGGGGAGCTGTTTTTT.

The chain couples TRBV7-2 to TRBJ2-1; TRBD2 agrees at 10 bases. J was trimmed by 8 bases and V by 4 bases; bases with no gene match: 14. The CDR3 totals 17 residues. Germline CDR1 SGHTA, CDR2 FQGNSA. CDR3 in amino acids: CASSSQWTSGRGHEQFF. DNA for the CDR3: TGTGCCAGCAGCTCCCAATGGACTAGCGGACGGGGCCATGAGCAGTTCTTC.

The V call is TRBV2, the J call TRBJ2-5, with a tentative D call TRBD2 (5 bases). Germline lookup yields CDR1 SNHLY and CDR2 FYNNEI. The CDR3 runs 14 residues. Trimming removed 4 bases from V and 5 bases from J, with 14 bases in between. The CDR3 region has the DNA TGTGCCAGCAGTGTGGAGGAGGTGGTCGAGACCCAGTACTTC. Its translation is CASSVEEVVETQYF.